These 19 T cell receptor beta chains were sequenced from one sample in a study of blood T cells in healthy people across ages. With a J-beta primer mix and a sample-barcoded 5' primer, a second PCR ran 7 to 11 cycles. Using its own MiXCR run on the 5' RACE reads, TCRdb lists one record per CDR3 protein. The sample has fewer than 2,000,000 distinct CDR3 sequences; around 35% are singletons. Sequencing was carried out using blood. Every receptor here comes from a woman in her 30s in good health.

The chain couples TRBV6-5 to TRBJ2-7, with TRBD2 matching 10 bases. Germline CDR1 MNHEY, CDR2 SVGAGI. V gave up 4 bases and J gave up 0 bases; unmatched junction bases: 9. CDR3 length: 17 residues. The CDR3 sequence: CASSSPGLASSSYEQYF. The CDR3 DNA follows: TGTGCCAGCAGTTCCCCGGGACTAGCGTCGAGCTCCTACGAGCAGTACTTC.

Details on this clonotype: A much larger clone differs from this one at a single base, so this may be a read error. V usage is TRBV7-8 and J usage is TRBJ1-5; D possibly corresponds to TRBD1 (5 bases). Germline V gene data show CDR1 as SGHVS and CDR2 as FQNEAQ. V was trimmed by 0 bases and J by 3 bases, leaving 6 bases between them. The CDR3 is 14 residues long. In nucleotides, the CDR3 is TGTGCCAGCAGCTTAGCGACAGACAATCAGCCCCAGCATTTT. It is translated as CASSLATDNQPQHF.

Here the CDR3 reads CASRGGTGSRAEQFF. The CDR3 DNA follows: TGTGCCAGCAGGGGTGGGACAGGGAGTAGGGCTGAGCAGTTCTTC. The chain carries TRBV2 and TRBJ2-1, with TRBD1 identical over 9 bases. With V trimmed by 6 bases and J by 9 bases, 12 bases remained unmatched. There are 15 residues in the CDR3. CDR1 and CDR2 (germline): SNHLY, FYNNEI. The complete variable domain, with remaining parts taken from reference TRBV2 and TRBJ2-1, reads EPEVTQTPSHQVTQMGQEVILRCVPISNHLYFYWYRQILGQKVEFLVSFYNNEISEKSEIFDDQFSVERPDGSNFTLKIRSTKLEDSAMYFCASRGGTGSRAEQFFGPGTRLTVL.

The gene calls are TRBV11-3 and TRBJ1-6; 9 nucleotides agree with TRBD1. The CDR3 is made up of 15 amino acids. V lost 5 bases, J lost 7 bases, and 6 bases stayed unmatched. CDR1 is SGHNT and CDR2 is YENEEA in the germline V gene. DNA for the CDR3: TGTGCCAGCAGCATCTCCGGGACAGGGAATTCACCCCTCCACTTT. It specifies CASSISGTGNSPLHF.

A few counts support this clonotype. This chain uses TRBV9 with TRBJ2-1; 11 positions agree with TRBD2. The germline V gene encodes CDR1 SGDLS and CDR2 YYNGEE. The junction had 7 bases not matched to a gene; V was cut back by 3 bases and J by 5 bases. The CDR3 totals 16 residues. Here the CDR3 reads CASSGTSGRINNEQFF. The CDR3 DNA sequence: TGTGCCAGCAGCGGCACTAGCGGGAGAATAAACAATGAGCAGTTCTTC.

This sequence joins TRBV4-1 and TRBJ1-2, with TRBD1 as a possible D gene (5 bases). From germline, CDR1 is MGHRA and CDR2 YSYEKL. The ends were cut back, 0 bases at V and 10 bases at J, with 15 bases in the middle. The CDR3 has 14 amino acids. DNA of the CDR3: TGCGCCAGCAGCCAAGAGATTAGGCAGGGACCCTACACCTTC. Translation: CASSQEIRQGPYTF.

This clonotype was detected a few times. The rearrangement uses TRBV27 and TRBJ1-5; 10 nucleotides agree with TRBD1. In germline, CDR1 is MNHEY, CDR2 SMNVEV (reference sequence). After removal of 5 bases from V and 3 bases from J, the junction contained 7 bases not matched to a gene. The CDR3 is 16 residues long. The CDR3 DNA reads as TGTGCCAGCAGTCTCGGACAGGGGGAGGTCAATCAGCCCCAGCATTTT. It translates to CASSLGQGEVNQPQHF.

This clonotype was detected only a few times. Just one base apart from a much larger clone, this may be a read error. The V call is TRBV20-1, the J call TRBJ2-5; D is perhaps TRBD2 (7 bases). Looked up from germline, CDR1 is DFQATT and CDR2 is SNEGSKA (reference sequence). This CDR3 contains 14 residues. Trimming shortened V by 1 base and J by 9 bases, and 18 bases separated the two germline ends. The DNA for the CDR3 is TGCAGTGCTAGAGGCCGGGGGGCGAAGGAGGCCCAGTACTTC. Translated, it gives CSARGRGAKEAQYF.

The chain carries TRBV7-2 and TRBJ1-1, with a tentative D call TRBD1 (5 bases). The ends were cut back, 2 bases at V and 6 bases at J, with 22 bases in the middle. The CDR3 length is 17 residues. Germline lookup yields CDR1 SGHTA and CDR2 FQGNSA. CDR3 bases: TGTGCCAGCAGCTTAATTGGGGACTTTTCCCCAATCGCTGAAGCTTTCTTT. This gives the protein CASSLIGDFSPIAEAFF. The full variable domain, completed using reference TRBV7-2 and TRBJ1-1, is GAGVSQSPSNKVTEKGKDVELRCDPISGHTALYWYRQSLGQGLEFLIYFQGNSAPDKSGLPSDRFSAERTGGSVSTLTIQRTQQEDSAVYLCASSLIGDFSPIAEAFFGQGTRLTVV.

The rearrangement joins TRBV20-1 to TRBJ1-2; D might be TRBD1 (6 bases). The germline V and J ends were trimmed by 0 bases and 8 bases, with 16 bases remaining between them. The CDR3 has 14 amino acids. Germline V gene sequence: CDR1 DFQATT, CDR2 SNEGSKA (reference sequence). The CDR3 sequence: CSARDPLRGGGYTF. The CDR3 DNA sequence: TGCAGTGCTAGAGATCCCTTGCGAGGGGGAGGCTACACCTTC.

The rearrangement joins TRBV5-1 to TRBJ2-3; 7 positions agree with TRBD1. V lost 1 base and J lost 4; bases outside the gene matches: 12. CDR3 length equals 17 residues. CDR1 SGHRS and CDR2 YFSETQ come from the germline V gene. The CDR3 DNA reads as TGCGCCAGCAGCTTGCGCAGGGGGAGACTCTTCGCAGATACGCAGTATTTT. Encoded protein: CASSLRRGRLFADTQYF.

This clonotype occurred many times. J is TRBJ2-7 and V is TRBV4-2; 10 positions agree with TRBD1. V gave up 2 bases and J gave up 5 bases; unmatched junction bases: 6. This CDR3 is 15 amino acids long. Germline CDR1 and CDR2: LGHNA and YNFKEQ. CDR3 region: CASSQTGQGSHEQYF. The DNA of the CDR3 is TGTGCCAGCAGCCAAACGGGACAGGGGTCCCACGAGCAGTACTTC.

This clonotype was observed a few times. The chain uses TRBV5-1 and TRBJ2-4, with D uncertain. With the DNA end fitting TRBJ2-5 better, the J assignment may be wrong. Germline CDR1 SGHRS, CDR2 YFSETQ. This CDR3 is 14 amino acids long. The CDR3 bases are TGCGCCAGCAGCTTGGTAGTCCCAGAAGAGACCCAGTACTTC. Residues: CASSLVVPEETQYF.

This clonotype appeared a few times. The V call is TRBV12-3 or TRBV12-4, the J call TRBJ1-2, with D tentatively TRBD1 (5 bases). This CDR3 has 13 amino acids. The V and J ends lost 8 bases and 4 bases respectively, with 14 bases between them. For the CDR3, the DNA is TGTGCCAGCCGGGGGGTAGGGACCTATGGCTACACCTTC. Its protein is CASRGVGTYGYTF.

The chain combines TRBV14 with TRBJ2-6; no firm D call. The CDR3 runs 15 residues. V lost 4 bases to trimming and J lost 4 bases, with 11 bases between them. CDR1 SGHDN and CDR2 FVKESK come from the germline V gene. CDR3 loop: CASSRLLEGANVLTF. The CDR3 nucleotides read TGTGCCAGCAGCCGACTCCTCGAAGGGGCCAACGTCCTGACTTTC.

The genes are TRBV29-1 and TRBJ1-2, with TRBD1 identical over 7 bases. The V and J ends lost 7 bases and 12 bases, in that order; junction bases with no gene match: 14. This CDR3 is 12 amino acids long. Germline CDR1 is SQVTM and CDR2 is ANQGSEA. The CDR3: CSGTQGGRGHTF. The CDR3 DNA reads TGCAGCGGTACTCAGGGGGGGCGGGGCCACACCTTC. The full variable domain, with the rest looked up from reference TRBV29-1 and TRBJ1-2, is SAVISQKPSRDICQRGTSLTIQCQVDSQVTMMFWYRQQPGQSLTLIATANQGSEATYESGFVIDKFPISRPNLTFSTLTVSNMSPEDSSIYLCSGTQGGRGHTFGSGTRLTVV.

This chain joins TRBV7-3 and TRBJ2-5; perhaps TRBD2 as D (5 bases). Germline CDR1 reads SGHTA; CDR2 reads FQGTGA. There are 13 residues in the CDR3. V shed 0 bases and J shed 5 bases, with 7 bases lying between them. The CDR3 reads CASSLTAGETQYF. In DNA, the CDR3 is TGTGCCAGCAGCTTAACGGCGGGTGAGACCCAGTACTTC.

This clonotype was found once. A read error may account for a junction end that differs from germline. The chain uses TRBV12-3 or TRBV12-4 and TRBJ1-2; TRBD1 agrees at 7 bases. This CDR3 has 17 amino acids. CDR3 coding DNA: TGTGCCGGCAGTTCCCAATTTCAGGGGGTCGGAGTCTATGGCTACACCTTC. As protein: CAGSSQFQGVGVYGYTF.

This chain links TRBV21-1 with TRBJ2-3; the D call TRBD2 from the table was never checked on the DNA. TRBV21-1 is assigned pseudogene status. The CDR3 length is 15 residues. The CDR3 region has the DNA TGTGCCAGCATTCCCAACCCGCGAAGAAGAGATACGCAGTATTTT. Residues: CASIPNPRRRDTQYF.